This T cell receptor (beta chain) was captured in a study of OX40 agonist ivuxolimab in advanced cancers. General study points: Low normalized clonal expansion also occurred in some nonresponding patients. The CD4+ and CD8+ T cells in the blood had expanded clonally by week 6 at 0.1 to 3.0 mg/kg.

Comment on this clone: The antigen remains undetermined.

Produced via immunoSEQ multiplex PCR; TCRdb's table is partial and in-frame only. The sample has over 70,000 clones; about 91% are singletons. The receptor comes from an adult with an advanced solid tumor such as melanoma, head and neck, liver or kidney cancer. The sample in question was CD4+ or CD8+ T cells sorted from blood, obtained in a trial of the OX40 agonist ivuxolimab.

CDR3 region: CASSLQGLNTEAFF. DNA of the CDR3: TGTGCCAGCTCGTTACAGGGCCTGAACACTGAAGCTTTCTTT. The chain joins TRBV2 to TRBJ1-1; the D gene is possibly TRBD1 (6 bases). Trimming cost V 8 bases and J 0 bases, with 13 bases left between them. The CDR3 extends over 14 amino acids. In germline, CDR1 is SNHLY, CDR2 FYNNEI.